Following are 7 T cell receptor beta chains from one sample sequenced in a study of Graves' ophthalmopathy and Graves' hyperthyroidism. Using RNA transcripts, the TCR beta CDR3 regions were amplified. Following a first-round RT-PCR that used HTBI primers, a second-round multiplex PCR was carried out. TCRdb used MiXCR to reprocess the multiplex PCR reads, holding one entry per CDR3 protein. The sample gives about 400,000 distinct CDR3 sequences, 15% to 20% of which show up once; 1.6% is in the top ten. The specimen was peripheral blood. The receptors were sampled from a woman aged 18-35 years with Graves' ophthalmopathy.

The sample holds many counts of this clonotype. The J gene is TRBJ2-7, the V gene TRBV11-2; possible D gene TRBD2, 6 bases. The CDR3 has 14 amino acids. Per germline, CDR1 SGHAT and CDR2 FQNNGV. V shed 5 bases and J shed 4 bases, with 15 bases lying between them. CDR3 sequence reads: CASSQPGRRYEQYF. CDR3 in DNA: TGTGCCAGCAGCCAGCCGGGGAGGAGGTACGAGCAGTACTTC.

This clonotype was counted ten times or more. In nucleotides, the CDR3 is TGTGCCAGCAGTTTTAGCGCAAAGGCCTACGAGCAGTACTTC. This sequence encodes CASSFSAKAYEQYF. This chain connects TRBV27 to TRBJ2-7; D is perhaps TRBD2 (5 bases). Trimming took off 3 bases at V and 2 bases at J, with 11 bases between the two ends. The CDR3 is 14 residues long. Germline-derived CDR1 and CDR2 are MNHEY and SMNVEV (reference sequence).

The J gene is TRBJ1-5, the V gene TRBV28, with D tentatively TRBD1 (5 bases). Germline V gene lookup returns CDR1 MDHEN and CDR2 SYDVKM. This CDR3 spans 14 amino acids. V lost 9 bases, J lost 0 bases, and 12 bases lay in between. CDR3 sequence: CASLRGYSNQPQHF. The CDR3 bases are TGTGCCAGTCTACGGGGGTATAGCAATCAGCCCCAGCATTTT.

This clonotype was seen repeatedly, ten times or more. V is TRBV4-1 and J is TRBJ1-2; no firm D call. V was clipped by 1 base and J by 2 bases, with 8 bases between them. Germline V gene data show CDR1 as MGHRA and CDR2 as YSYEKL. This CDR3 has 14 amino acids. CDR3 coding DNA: TGCGCCAGCAGCCAAGCTGGGGAGAACTATGGCTACACCTTC. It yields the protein CASSQAGENYGYTF.

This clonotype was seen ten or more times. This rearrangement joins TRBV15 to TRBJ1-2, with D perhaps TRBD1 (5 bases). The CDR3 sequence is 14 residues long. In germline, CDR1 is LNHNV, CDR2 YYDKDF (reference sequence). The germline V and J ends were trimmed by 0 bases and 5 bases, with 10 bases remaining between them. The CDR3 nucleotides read TGTGCCACCAGCAGAGAGACAGAGCGTTATGGCTACACCTTC. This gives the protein CATSRETERYGYTF.

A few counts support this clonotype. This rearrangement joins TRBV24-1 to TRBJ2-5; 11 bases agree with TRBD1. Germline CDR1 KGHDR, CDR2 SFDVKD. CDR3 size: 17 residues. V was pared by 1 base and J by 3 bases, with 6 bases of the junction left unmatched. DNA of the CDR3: TGTGCCACCAGTGATTTTCGGGACAGGGGGAAAGAAGAGACCCAGTACTTC. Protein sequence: CATSDFRDRGKEETQYF.

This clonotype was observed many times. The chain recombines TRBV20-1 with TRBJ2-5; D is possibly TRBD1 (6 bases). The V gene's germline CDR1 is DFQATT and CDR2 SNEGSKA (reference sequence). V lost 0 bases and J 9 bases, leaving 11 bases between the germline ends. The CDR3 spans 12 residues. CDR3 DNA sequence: TGCAGTGCTAGAGAAGGGGGTAGGGCCCAGTACTTC. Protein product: CSAREGGRAQYF.